This passage covers 27 T cell receptor beta chains from one sample sequenced in a study of blood T cells in healthy people across ages. A second PCR, run for about 7 to 11 cycles, used a sample-barcoded 5' primer plus a J-beta primer mix. TCRdb reprocessed the 5' RACE reads via MiXCR and lists one record per CDR3 protein. The sample lists hundreds of thousands of distinct CDR3 sequences, about 20% occurring once. Sequences were obtained from blood. Source of these receptors: an older man in good health.

This clonotype was recorded a few times. The chain carries TRBV29-1 and TRBJ1-1, with D possibly being TRBD1 (6 bases). Trimming pared 3 bases from V and 4 bases from J, leaving 12 bases between. The length of the CDR3 is 13 residues. Germline lookup yields CDR1 SQVTM and CDR2 ANQGSEA. DNA of the CDR3: TGCAGCGTTGACGGGGGCGATGGCACTGAAGCTTTCTTT. This encodes CSVDGGDGTEAFF.

This chain uses TRBV14 with TRBJ1-1; TRBD1 is a possible D gene (6 bases). Trimming stripped 3 bases from V and 1 base from J, with 18 bases between. The germline V gene encodes CDR1 SGHDN and CDR2 FVKESK. The length of the CDR3 is 17 residues. The CDR3 nucleotides read TGTGCCAGCAGCCAGGGGGTTCTGCAGGGGAGGAACACTGAAGCTTTCTTT. Its protein product is CASSQGVLQGRNTEAFF.

J is TRBJ1-4 and V is TRBV5-6; D not resolved. The CDR3 extends over 14 amino acids. From germline, CDR1 is SGHDT and CDR2 YYEEEE. Trimming pared 0 bases from V and 3 bases from J, leaving 6 bases between. Here the CDR3 reads CASSLDVANEKLFF. The DNA for the CDR3 is TGTGCCAGCAGCTTGGACGTAGCTAATGAAAAACTGTTTTTT.

The rearrangement uses TRBV27 and TRBJ2-3; no clear D. From germline, CDR1 is MNHEY and CDR2 SMNVEV (reference sequence). The CDR3 has 12 amino acids. Trimming left V 6 bases short and J 5 bases short, with 9 bases between. The CDR3 sequence is CASSSWEDTQYF. The CDR3 bases are TGTGCCAGCAGCTCCTGGGAAGATACGCAGTATTTT.

A few counts support this clonotype. The chain carries TRBV20-1 and TRBJ2-3; 10 positions agree with TRBD2. V shed 8 bases and J 8 bases; nucleotides not matched to a gene: 13. In germline, CDR1 is DFQATT, CDR2 SNEGSKA (reference sequence). This CDR3 contains 14 residues. The CDR3 protein is CSPRTSGRSSTQYF. CDR3 nucleotide sequence: TGCAGTCCACGGACTAGCGGACGGTCAAGTACGCAGTATTTT.

In its sample, this clonotype was seen a few times. This rearrangement joins TRBV5-6 to TRBJ1-1, with D perhaps matching TRBD1 (5 bases). Germline CDR1 and CDR2: SGHDT and YYEEEE. Trimming cost V 2 bases and J 8 bases, with 10 bases left between them. The CDR3 is 12 amino acids. The CDR3 is CASSFGGSEAFF. The CDR3 coding sequence is TGTGCCAGCAGCTTTGGGGGTAGCGAAGCTTTCTTT.

This clonotype occurred a few times. The V call is TRBV7-2, the J call TRBJ2-5; the match to TRBD2 covers 9 bases. The J call may not be correct, given that the DNA end is closer to TRBJ2-1. CDR3 size: 16 residues. Germline V gene data show CDR1 as SGHTA and CDR2 as FQGNSA. In DNA form, the CDR3 reads TGTGCCAGCAGCTCAGTCGGCGGGAGGGGGCACAATGAGCAGTTCTTC. Its translation: CASSSVGGRGHNEQFF.

This chain joins TRBV28 and TRBJ2-7; D perhaps matches TRBD2 (6 bases). The CDR3 runs 15 residues. V lost 6 bases, J lost 3 bases, and 18 bases lay in between. CDR1 is MDHEN and CDR2 is SYDVKM in the germline V gene. The CDR3 DNA reads as TGTGCCAGCAGACGTCGGGCTAGCGACGTCTACGAGCAGTACTTC. Translating it yields CASRRRASDVYEQYF.

Only a few counts were recorded for this clonotype. The gene calls are TRBV6-1 and TRBJ2-4, with D unclear. Germline V lookup: CDR1 MNHNS, CDR2 SASEGT. CDR3 length: 14 residues. V was pared by 6 bases and J by 2 bases, with 11 bases between. CDR3: CASSRETTKNIQYF. The CDR3 DNA reads as TGTGCCAGCAGCCGAGAAACGACCAAAAACATTCAGTACTTC.

The chain recombines TRBV29-1 with TRBJ1-2; unclear D gene. This CDR3 region has 11 residues. V was clipped by 2 bases and J by 4 bases, with 5 bases between them. Per germline, CDR1 SQVTM and CDR2 ANQGSEA. The CDR3 DNA follows: TGCAGCGTTGAAAGGAGCTATGGCTACACCTTC. Residues: CSVERSYGYTF. Complete variable domain (other parts from reference TRBV29-1 and TRBJ1-2): SAVISQKPSRDICQRGTSLTIQCQVDSQVTMMFWYRQQPGQSLTLIATANQGSEATYESGFVIDKFPISRPNLTFSTLTVSNMSPEDSSIYLCSVERSYGYTFGSGTRLTVV.

This clonotype was counted ten times or more. The J gene is TRBJ1-6, the V gene TRBV12-3 or TRBV12-4, with D possibly being TRBD1 (6 bases). CDR3 size: 13 residues. The V end lost 3 bases, the J end lost 9 bases, and 9 bases lay between the germline ends. The CDR3 is CASSLGGRSPLHF. DNA for the CDR3: TGTGCCAGCAGTTTGGGGGGGCGTTCACCCCTCCACTTT.

Only a few counts were recorded for this clonotype. The rearrangement links TRBV20-1 to TRBJ2-5; D call uncertain. The J call may be incorrect, as the DNA end agrees better with TRBJ2-7. Germline V gives CDR1 DFQATT, CDR2 SNEGSKA (reference sequence). The CDR3 sequence is 10 residues long. CDR3 amino acids: CSDGCYEQYV. The CDR3 DNA reads TGCAGTGACGGGTGCTACGAGCAGTACGTC.

This clonotype was counted many times. The genes are TRBV6-6 and TRBJ2-4; 7 positions match TRBD1. The V gene end was trimmed by 0 bases and the J gene end by 2 bases; junction bases not matched to a gene: 4. Germline-derived CDR1 and CDR2 are MNHNY and SVGAGI (reference sequence). This CDR3 comprises 16 residues. The CDR3 DNA reads TGTGCCAGCAGTTACTCCCAGGACAGGTCCAAAAACATTCAGTACTTC. It is translated as CASSYSQDRSKNIQYF.

In the case of this clonotype: One junction end disagrees with the germline gene, perhaps due to a read error. The chain links TRBV4-2 to TRBJ2-1, with 11 bases that match TRBD2. CDR3 length: 17 residues. Germline loops: CDR1 LGHNA, CDR2 YNFKEQ. The CDR3 loop is CASSPLSGGASYNEQSF. Here the CDR3 DNA reads TGTGCCAGCAGCCCACTTAGCGGGGGGGCAAGTTACAATGAGCAGTCCTTC.

This clonotype came up a few times. The rearrangement uses TRBV7-9 and TRBJ2-1; 7 bases line up with TRBD2. The germline CDR1 and CDR2 sequences are SEHNR and FQNEAQ (reference sequence). Trimming took 3 bases from V and 5 from J; bases not matched to a gene: 7. The CDR3 is 15 residues long. Here the CDR3 reads CASSLLGLRNNEQFF. CDR3 sequence (DNA): TGTGCCAGCAGCTTGCTGGGACTACGAAACAATGAGCAGTTCTTC.

The rearrangement uses TRBV6-5 and TRBJ2-3; TRBD2 aligns across 8 bases. This CDR3 has 14 amino acids. CDR1 MNHEY and CDR2 SVGAGI come from the germline V gene. Trimming took 0 bases from V and 6 from J; bases not matched to a gene: 2. CDR3 in amino acids: CASSYSKRGDTQYF. CDR3 nucleotides: TGTGCCAGCAGTTACTCGAAGCGGGGGGATACGCAGTATTTT.

CDR3 DNA sequence: TGCGCCAGCAGCCTAGACAGGGGGGACAGTGATACGCAGTATTTT. Encoded protein: CASSLDRGDSDTQYF. The chain recombines TRBV5-1 with TRBJ2-3, with 9 positions matching TRBD1. V dropped 4 bases and J dropped 6; count of bases not matched to a gene: 9. Germline-derived CDR1 and CDR2 are SGHRS and YFSETQ. The CDR3 loop spans 15 amino acids.

The rearrangement joins TRBV6-1 to TRBJ2-3, with a possible D match to TRBD2 (5 bases). CDR1 MNHNS and CDR2 SASEGT come from the germline V gene. This CDR3 comprises 13 residues. Trimming left V 1 base short and J 13 bases short, with 15 bases between. CDR3 loop: CASSEVQVRREYF. Written as DNA, the CDR3 is TGTGCCAGCAGTGAAGTCCAGGTCCGGCGGGAGTATTTT.

The chain joins TRBV7-2 to TRBJ2-1; D gene unclear. From germline, CDR1 is SGHTA and CDR2 FQGNSA. Deletions cut 5 bases from V and 6 bases from J, with 11 bases between. This CDR3 region has 13 residues. This CDR3 reads CASSPPTVNEQFF. The CDR3 DNA sequence: TGTGCCAGCAGCCCCCCCACGGTCAATGAGCAGTTCTTC.

This clonotype was seen only a few times. The chain recombines TRBV20-1 with TRBJ1-3; possible D gene TRBD1, 5 bases. The CDR3 has 12 residues. CDR1 is DFQATT and CDR2 is SNEGSKA in the germline V gene (reference sequence). Trimming removed 6 bases at V and 3 bases at J, with 9 bases between. CDR3 nucleotide sequence: TGCAGTGCATATGACAGTGGAAACACCATATATTTT. As protein: CSAYDSGNTIYF.

There are a few counts of this clonotype. V and J are TRBV12-3 or TRBV12-4 and TRBJ2-3; 11 nucleotides agree with TRBD2. The CDR3 runs 14 residues. After removal of 5 bases from V and 5 bases from J, the junction contained 3 bases not matched to a gene. The CDR3 sequence is CASSHSGRGDTQYF. The CDR3 coding sequence is TGTGCCAGCAGTCATAGCGGGAGGGGAGATACGCAGTATTTT.

The V gene is TRBV10-3, the J gene TRBJ2-7, with TRBD2 identical over 14 bases. The CDR3 runs to 16 residues. The trim removed 3 bases at V and 5 bases at J, leaving 6 bases unmatched. Germline loops: CDR1 ENHRY, CDR2 SYGVKD. The chain's CDR3 is CAISDPGLAGANEQYV. The CDR3 region has the DNA TGTGCCATCAGTGATCCGGGACTAGCGGGAGCTAACGAGCAGTACGTC.

This clonotype has more than one count but fewer than ten. This chain joins TRBV7-9 and TRBJ1-1, with 7 nucleotides matching TRBD1. Per germline, CDR1 SEHNR and CDR2 FQNEAQ (reference sequence). The CDR3 length is 13 residues. Trimming removed 3 bases from V and 7 bases from J; junction bases left unmatched: 5. CDR3 sequence: CASSFQGVGEAFF. CDR3 nucleotides: TGTGCCAGCAGCTTTCAGGGGGTGGGTGAAGCTTTCTTT. Full variable domain (rest looked up from reference TRBV7-9 and TRBJ1-1): DTGVSQNPRHKITKRGQNVTFRCDPISEHNRLYWYRQTLGQGPEFLTYFQNEAQLEKSRLLSDRFSAERPKGSFSTLEIQRTEQGDSAMYLCASSFQGVGEAFFGQGTRLTVV.

This CDR3 is CASSPQILAAYNEQFF. CDR3 nucleotides: TGTGCCAGCTCCCCGCAGATCTTAGCGGCCTACAATGAGCAGTTCTTC. The V and J genes are TRBV6-5 and TRBJ2-1, with D tentatively TRBD2 (6 bases). This CDR3 region has 16 residues. Between the trimmed V and J ends, which lost 8 bases and 2 bases, there was a span of 19 bases. CDR1 is MNHEY, CDR2 SVGAGI, per germline.

There are a few counts of this clonotype. The chain couples TRBV11-2 to TRBJ2-1; unclear D gene. With 3 bases removed from V and 4 bases from J, the gap between germline ends came to 10 bases. CDR3 length: 14 residues. The germline V gene has CDR1 SGHAT and CDR2 FQNNGV. The CDR3: CASSFLQRYNEQFF. CDR3 nucleotide sequence: TGTGCCAGCAGCTTCTTGCAGAGGTACAATGAGCAGTTCTTC. Full variable domain (missing parts from reference TRBV11-2 and TRBJ2-1): EAGVAQSPRYKIIEKRQSVAFWCNPISGHATLYWYQQILGQGPKLLIQFQNNGVVDDSQLPKDRFSAERLKGVDSTLKIQPAKLEDSAVYLCASSFLQRYNEQFFGPGTRLTVL.

The rearrangement links TRBV7-9 to TRBJ1-5; D perhaps matches TRBD1 (5 bases). Deletions cut 5 bases from V and 4 bases from J, with 18 bases between. The CDR3 is 16 residues long. Germline V gene lookup returns CDR1 SEHNR and CDR2 FQNEAQ (reference sequence). DNA for the CDR3: TGTGCCAGCAGCCCAGGGAGGGGCAGTCGGAATCAGCCCCAGCATTTT. Its protein is CASSPGRGSRNQPQHF.

This clonotype was picked up a small number of times. This chain uses TRBV7-2 with TRBJ2-5, with 7 bases lining up with TRBD1. Germline V lookup: CDR1 SGHTA, CDR2 FQGNSA. Unmatched junction bases numbered 10, after V lost 5 bases and J lost 4 bases. This CDR3 is built from 15 residues. The CDR3 DNA follows: TGTGCCAGCAGCAAGGCCCCTAGACAGGGAGAGACCCAGTACTTC. This sequence encodes CASSKAPRQGETQYF.